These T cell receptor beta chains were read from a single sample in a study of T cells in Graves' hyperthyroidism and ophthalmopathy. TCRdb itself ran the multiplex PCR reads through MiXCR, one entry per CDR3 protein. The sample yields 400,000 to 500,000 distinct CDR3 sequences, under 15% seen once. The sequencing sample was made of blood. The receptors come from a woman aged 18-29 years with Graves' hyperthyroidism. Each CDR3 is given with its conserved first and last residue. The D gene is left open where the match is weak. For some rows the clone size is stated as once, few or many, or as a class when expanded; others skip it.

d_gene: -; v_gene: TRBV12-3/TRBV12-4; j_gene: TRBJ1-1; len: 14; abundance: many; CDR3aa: CASSLDGVNTEAFF; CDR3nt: TGTGCCAGCAGTTTGGACGGGGTGAACACTGAAGCTTTCTTT
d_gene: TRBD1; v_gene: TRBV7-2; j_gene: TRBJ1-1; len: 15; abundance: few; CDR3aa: CASSFDGTGDTEAFF; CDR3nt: TGTGCCAGCAGTTTTGATGGGACAGGGGACACTGAAGCTTTCTTT
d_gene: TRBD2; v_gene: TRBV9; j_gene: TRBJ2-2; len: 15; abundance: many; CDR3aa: CASTKREGYTGELFF; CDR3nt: TGTGCCAGCACCAAGCGGGAGGGCTACACCGGGGAGCTGTTTTTT
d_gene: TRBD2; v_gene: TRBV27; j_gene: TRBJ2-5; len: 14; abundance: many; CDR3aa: CASSWTSGRATQYF; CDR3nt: TGTGCCAGCAGTTGGACTAGCGGGAGAGCGACCCAGTACTTC
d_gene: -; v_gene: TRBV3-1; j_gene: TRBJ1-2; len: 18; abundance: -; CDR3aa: CASSQDWPGETINYGYTF; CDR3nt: TGTGCCAGCAGCCAAGATTGGCCAGGGGAGACGATTAACTATGGCTACACCTTC
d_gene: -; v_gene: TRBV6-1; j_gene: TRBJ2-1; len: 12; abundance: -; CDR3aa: CASRLGGNEQFF; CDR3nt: TGTGCCTCCCGATTGGGGGGCAATGAGCAGTTCTTC
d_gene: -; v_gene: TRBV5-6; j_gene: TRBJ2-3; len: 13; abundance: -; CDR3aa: CANIFSGTDTQYF; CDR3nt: TGTGCCAACATCTTTTCAGGGACAGATACGCAGTATTTT
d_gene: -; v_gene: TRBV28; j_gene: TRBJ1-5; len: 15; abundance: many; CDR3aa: CASSLLGTKNQPQHF; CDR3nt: TGTGCCAGCAGTTTATTAGGGACTAAGAATCAGCCCCAGCATTTT
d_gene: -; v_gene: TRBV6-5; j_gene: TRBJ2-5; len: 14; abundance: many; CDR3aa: CASSYSTRQETQYF; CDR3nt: TGTGCCAGCAGTTACTCAACCCGCCAAGAGACCCAGTACTTC
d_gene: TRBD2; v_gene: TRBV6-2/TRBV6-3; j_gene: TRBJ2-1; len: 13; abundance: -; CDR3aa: CASMGPAGGMRFF; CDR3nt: TGTGCCAGCATGGGGCCAGCGGGAGGGATGCGGTTCTTC